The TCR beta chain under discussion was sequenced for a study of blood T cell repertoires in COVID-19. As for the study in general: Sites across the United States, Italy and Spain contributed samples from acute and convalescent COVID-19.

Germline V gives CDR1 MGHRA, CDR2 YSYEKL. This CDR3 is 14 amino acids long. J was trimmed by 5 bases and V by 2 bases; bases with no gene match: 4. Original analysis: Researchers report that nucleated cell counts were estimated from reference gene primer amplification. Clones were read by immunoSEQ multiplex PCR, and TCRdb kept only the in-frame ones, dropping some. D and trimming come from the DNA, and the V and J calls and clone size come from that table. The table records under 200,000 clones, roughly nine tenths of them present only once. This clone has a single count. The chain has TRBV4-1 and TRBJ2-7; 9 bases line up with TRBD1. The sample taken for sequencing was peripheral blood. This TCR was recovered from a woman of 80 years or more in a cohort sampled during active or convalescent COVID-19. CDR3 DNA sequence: TGCGCCAGCAGCCAACCCGGGACAGGGAACGAGCAGTACTTC. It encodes CASSQPGTGNEQYF.